This TCR beta chain stems from a study of shared clonotypes between healthy human individuals. Method: immunoSEQ multiplex PCR; TCRdb's copy keeps in-frame clones and lacks some. This table holds approximately 2.1 million clones, approximately 95% found once. CDR3 length equals 18 residues. CDR1 is SGDLS and CDR2 is YYNGEE in the germline V gene. V lost 4 bases, J lost 5 bases, and 16 bases stayed unmatched. The source of this sequence is a man between 18 and 29 years old in good health. Some clones in this sample may be carry-over from other donors' samples. The chain recombines TRBV9 with TRBJ2-1, with 9 bases fitting TRBD1. The sequencing input was naive CD4+ T cells from PBMCs. The subset is: CD45RA+ positively selected. The CDR3 region has the DNA TGTGCCAGCAGCTCCGGGACAGGGTTATTAGGCACACACAATGAGCAGTTCTTC. Protein product: CASSSGTGLLGTHNEQFF.